The rows below give T cell receptor beta chains drawn from one sample of a study. TCRdb redid the calling of the 5' RACE reads with MiXCR, one entry per CDR3 protein. This sample yields tens of thousands of distinct CDR3 sequences, of which roughly 18% are seen a single time; roughly 2.4% belongs to the top ten. The sample comprised naive CD4+ T cells sorted from blood. These receptors all stem from a female donor with breast cancer. CDR3s include the opening cysteine and the closing phenylalanine or tryptophan. A D gene is named only where the DNA matches it firmly. Expanded clones get a size class; other rows say once, few or many, or leave the size out.

size: .; D: .; V: TRBV18; J: TRBJ1-4; DNA: TGTGCCAGCTCACCGTGGGGCAAAGCAACTAATGAAAAACTGTTTTTT; CDR3: CASSPWGKATNEKLFF
size: many; D: TRBD2; V: TRBV6-5; J: TRBJ2-7; DNA: TGTGCCAGCAGTTACTCAACTAGCGGGAGAGAAGAGCAGTACTTC; CDR3: CASSYSTSGREEQYF
size: many; D: .; V: TRBV11-2; J: TRBJ2-3; DNA: TGTGCCAGCAGCCCCCGGAGGGGGTCCACAGATACGCAGTATTTT; CDR3: CASSPRRGSTDTQYF
size: few; D: .; V: TRBV5-1; J: TRBJ2-7; DNA: TGCGCCAGCAGCTTGACCCAGGGTTTGTACGAGCAGTACTTC; CDR3: CASSLTQGLYEQYF
size: .; D: .; V: TRBV29-1; J: TRBJ2-2; DNA: TGCAGCGCCACTACAGTTTCTCTCGCGAACACCGGGGAGCTGTTTTTT; CDR3: CSATTVSLANTGELFF
size: .; D: TRBD2; V: TRBV18; J: TRBJ2-7; DNA: TGTGCCAGCTCTACCGAGCGGGGCGCGTTCTACGAGCAGTACTTC; CDR3: CASSTERGAFYEQYF
size: .; D: TRBD2; V: TRBV7-9; J: TRBJ2-7; DNA: TGTGCCAGCAGCTTAGCGGGAGGACTAGCGGGGTCCTACGAGCAGTACTTC; CDR3: CASSLAGGLAGSYEQYF
size: .; D: .; V: TRBV5-5; J: TRBJ1-3; DNA: TGTGCCAGCAGCTTGGCCTCGGCGGTGAACACCATATATTTT; CDR3: CASSLASAVNTIYF
size: .; D: .; V: TRBV6-5; J: TRBJ1-1; DNA: TGTGCCAGCAGTTCCCTCACAGGGCGCACTGAAGCTTTCTTT; CDR3: CASSSLTGRTEAFF
size: many; D: .; V: TRBV20-1; J: TRBJ2-3; DNA: TGCAGTCCTCACCAGGGGGCGGGAGAGGCAGATACGCAGTATTTT; CDR3: CSPHQGAGEADTQYF
size: .; D: TRBD1; V: TRBV7-8; J: TRBJ1-4; DNA: TGTGCCAGCAGCAGACTCTCCGGGACAGGCGGGGAAAAACTGTTTTTT; CDR3: CASSRLSGTGGEKLFF
size: .; D: .; V: TRBV5-1; J: TRBJ2-1; DNA: TGCGCCAGCAGCTTGGTTAGGAGGGCCTCCTACAATGAGCAGTTCTTC; CDR3: CASSLVRRASYNEQFF
size: many; D: .; V: TRBV6-6; J: TRBJ1-4; DNA: TGTGCCAGCAGTAATAGGGGGGCATCTAATGAAAAACTGTTTTTT; CDR3: CASSNRGASNEKLFF
size: many; D: TRBD1; V: TRBV7-2; J: TRBJ1-2; DNA: TGTGCCAGCAGCAGACAGGGCAACTATGGCTACACCTTC; CDR3: CASSRQGNYGYTF
size: few; D: .; V: TRBV5-1; J: TRBJ2-3; DNA: TGCGCCAGCAGCTCACAGGCTAGCGAAGGAGATACGCAGTATTTT; CDR3: CASSSQASEGDTQYF
size: few; D: TRBD2; V: TRBV7-6; J: TRBJ2-3; DNA: TGTGCCAGCAGCCCTCGCCCGGGACTAGAAACCACAGATACGCAGTATTTT; CDR3: CASSPRPGLETTDTQYF
size: many; D: .; V: TRBV20-1; J: TRBJ2-1; DNA: TGCAGTGCTAGAAGAGAGCGGGACAATGAGCAGTTCTTC; CDR3: CSARRERDNEQFF
size: many; D: .; V: TRBV7-8; J: TRBJ2-3; DNA: TGTGCCAGCAGCTCAAACCCCAGCTCCCGGCAGTATTTT; CDR3: CASSSNPSSRQYF
size: few; D: TRBD2; V: TRBV7-8; J: TRBJ2-1; DNA: TGTGCCAGCAGCTTTAGCGGGAGGGCCCCTGAGCAGTTCTTC; CDR3: CASSFSGRAPEQFF
size: .; D: TRBD1; V: TRBV25-1; J: TRBJ1-2; DNA: TGTGCCAGCACACAGGGGGGACCCTATGGCTACACCTTC; CDR3: CASTQGGPYGYTF
size: few; D: .; V: TRBV20-1; J: TRBJ2-7; DNA: TGCAGTGCTAGAGATTCGGGCAGGTTGCCCGACGAGCAGTACTTC; CDR3: CSARDSGRLPDEQYF
size: many; D: .; V: TRBV5-5; J: TRBJ1-1; DNA: TGTGCCAGCAGCTTGGGGGGGGACTCCGCTTTCTTT; CDR3: CASSLGGDSAFF
size: .; D: TRBD1; V: TRBV5-1; J: TRBJ1-5; DNA: TGCGCCAGCAGCCCTGGGACAGGGAATAATCAGCCCCAGCATTTT; CDR3: CASSPGTGNNQPQHF
size: .; D: .; V: TRBV12-3/TRBV12-4; J: TRBJ2-7; DNA: TGTGCCAGCAGTTTGGGGAACTCCTACGAGCAGTACTTC; CDR3: CASSLGNSYEQYF
size: .; D: .; V: TRBV6-6; J: TRBJ1-2; DNA: TGTGCCAGCAGTTTCGACGGAGACTATGGCTACACCTTC; CDR3: CASSFDGDYGYTF
size: .; D: .; V: TRBV20-1; J: TRBJ2-1; DNA: TGCAGTGCTACTCTCCTAGCACCCCTTGCACATGAGCAGTTCTTC; CDR3: CSATLLAPLAHEQFF
size: medium-sized; D: .; V: TRBV7-9; J: TRBJ1-4; DNA: TGTGCCAGCAGCCTTCGGGCAGGGTTGGAAAAACTGTTTTTT; CDR3: CASSLRAGLEKLFF
size: few; D: TRBD1; V: TRBV6-6; J: TRBJ1-5; DNA: TGTGCCAGCAGTTTTAGACAGGGGGTAAATAGCAATCAGCCCCAGCATTTT; CDR3: CASSFRQGVNSNQPQHF
size: many; D: .; V: TRBV20-1; J: TRBJ2-1; DNA: TGCAGTGCTAGAGAGGACACTAGTTCCAATGAGCAGTTCTTC; CDR3: CSAREDTSSNEQFF
size: .; D: TRBD1; V: TRBV7-6; J: TRBJ2-7; DNA: TGTGCCAGCAGCTTAGGAACAGGGGGCAACGAGCAGTACTTC; CDR3: CASSLGTGGNEQYF
size: .; D: TRBD1; V: TRBV24-1; J: TRBJ2-2; DNA: TGTGCCACCAGTGATCCCGGACAGGGGGCACCCGGGGAGCTGTTTTTT; CDR3: CATSDPGQGAPGELFF
size: .; D: .; V: TRBV5-1; J: TRBJ2-7; DNA: TGCGCCAGCAGCTCCCACCCGGCAGGGCGCTACGAGCAGTACTTC; CDR3: CASSSHPAGRYEQYF
size: many; D: TRBD2; V: TRBV4-1; J: TRBJ2-1; DNA: TGCGCCAGCAGCCAGTCAAGGGCGGGAGTGGTCGTAGATGAGCAGTTCTTC; CDR3: CASSQSRAGVVVDEQFF
size: .; D: .; V: TRBV7-8; J: TRBJ1-5; DNA: TGTGCCAGCAGCAGAGCACAGGGTCGAGGGCAGCCCCAGCATTTT; CDR3: CASSRAQGRGQPQHF
size: .; D: .; V: TRBV20-1; J: TRBJ2-2; DNA: TGCAGTGCGCCCGGGACGGCGAACACCGGGGAGCTGTTTTTT; CDR3: CSAPGTANTGELFF
size: .; D: .; V: TRBV5-1; J: TRBJ2-5; DNA: TGCGCCAGCACCCAGACCGCCGGGGAGATCACCCAAGAGACCCAGTACTTC; CDR3: CASTQTAGEITQETQYF
size: few; D: .; V: TRBV5-1; J: TRBJ2-6; DNA: TGCGCCAGCAGTCGGACTTCCTCTGGGGCCAACGTCCTGACTTTC; CDR3: CASSRTSSGANVLTF
size: .; D: .; V: TRBV28; J: TRBJ1-3; DNA: TGTGCCAGCAGACCCGGGATGCTGGGTGGAAACACCATATATTTT; CDR3: CASRPGMLGGNTIYF
size: .; D: TRBD1; V: TRBV6-2/TRBV6-3; J: TRBJ1-1; DNA: TGTGCCAGCAGTTCAGGGGACAGGAACACTGAAGCTTTCTTT; CDR3: CASSSGDRNTEAFF
size: .; D: TRBD1; V: TRBV27; J: TRBJ1-5; DNA: TGTGCCAGCAGTTCTGTAGGGGGCCCCTCAAATCAGCCCCAGCATTTT; CDR3: CASSSVGGPSNQPQHF
size: .; D: .; V: TRBV7-8; J: TRBJ1-1; DNA: TGTGCCAGCAGCTTAGGGGGGGGCCCCAACACTGAAGCTTTCTTT; CDR3: CASSLGGGPNTEAFF
size: .; D: TRBD2; V: TRBV2; J: TRBJ2-5; DNA: TGTGCCAGCAGTGAGCCCCTAGCGGGAGTGACCCAGTACTTC; CDR3: CASSEPLAGVTQYF
size: few; D: TRBD1; V: TRBV7-9; J: TRBJ2-2; DNA: TGTGCCAGCAGCCGCCAGGGGGCCTACACCGGGGAGCTGTTTTTT; CDR3: CASSRQGAYTGELFF
size: many; D: .; V: TRBV6-5; J: TRBJ1-1; DNA: TGTGCCAGCAGCAATAACGTGAACACTGAAGCTTTCTTT; CDR3: CASSNNVNTEAFF
size: .; D: TRBD1; V: TRBV4-3; J: TRBJ1-5; DNA: TGCGCCAGCAGCCAAGAATGGACAGGGAGTCAGCCCCAGCATTTT; CDR3: CASSQEWTGSQPQHF
size: many; D: .; V: TRBV5-5; J: TRBJ1-2; DNA: TGTGCCAGCAGCTTGCTCAGGGGATCATATGGCTACACCTTC; CDR3: CASSLLRGSYGYTF
size: .; D: .; V: TRBV5-1; J: TRBJ2-7; DNA: TGCGCCAGCAGCTTAGAGGGACGGCACGAGCAGTACTTC; CDR3: CASSLEGRHEQYF
size: .; D: .; V: TRBV5-1; J: TRBJ1-1; DNA: TGCGCCAGCAGCTTGCGGACCGGGAGCACTGAAGCTTTCTTT; CDR3: CASSLRTGSTEAFF
size: few; D: .; V: TRBV14; J: TRBJ2-3; DNA: TGTGCCAGCAGCCAAGGCGGACAGAAAGGAGATACGCAGTATTTT; CDR3: CASSQGGQKGDTQYF
size: few; D: .; V: TRBV5-1; J: TRBJ1-1; DNA: TGCGCCTGCAGCTTGGAATTTGGCACTGAAGCCTTCTTT; CDR3: CACSLEFGTEAFF
size: .; D: .; V: TRBV20-1; J: TRBJ2-5; DNA: TGCAGTGCTAGGGGGATGGACTCTGGCGATGAGACCCAGTACTTC; CDR3: CSARGMDSGDETQYF
size: .; D: .; V: TRBV5-5; J: TRBJ1-2; DNA: TGTGCCAGCAGCTTGGACGGGACGTCAGCCTATGGCTACACCTTC; CDR3: CASSLDGTSAYGYTF
size: few; D: .; V: TRBV5-1; J: TRBJ1-5; DNA: TGCGCCAGCAGGCTACTGGACAATAGCAATCAGCCCCAGCATTTT; CDR3: CASRLLDNSNQPQHF